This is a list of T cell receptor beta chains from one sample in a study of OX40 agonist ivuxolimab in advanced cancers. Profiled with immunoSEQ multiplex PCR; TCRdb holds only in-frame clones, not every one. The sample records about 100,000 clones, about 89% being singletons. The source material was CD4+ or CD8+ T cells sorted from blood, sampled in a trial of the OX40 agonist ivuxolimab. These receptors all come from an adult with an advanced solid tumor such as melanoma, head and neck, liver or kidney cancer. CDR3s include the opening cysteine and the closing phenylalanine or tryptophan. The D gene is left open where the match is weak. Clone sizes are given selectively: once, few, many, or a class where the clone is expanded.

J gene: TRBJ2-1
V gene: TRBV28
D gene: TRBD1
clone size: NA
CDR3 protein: CASSQAGTGEFF
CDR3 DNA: TGTGCCAGCAGTCAGGCCGGGACAGGGGAGTTCTTC

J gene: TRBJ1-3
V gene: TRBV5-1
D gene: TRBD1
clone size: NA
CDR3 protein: CASSEGQTLSGNTIYF
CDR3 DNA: TGCGCCAGCAGCGAGGGACAGACTCTATCTGGAAACACCATATATTTT

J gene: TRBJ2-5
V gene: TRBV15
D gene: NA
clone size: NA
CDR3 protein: CATSRTQETQYF
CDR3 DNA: TGTGCCACCAGCAGAACCCAAGAGACCCAGTACTTC

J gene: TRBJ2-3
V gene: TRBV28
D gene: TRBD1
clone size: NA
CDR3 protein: CASSSLDRGRADTQYF
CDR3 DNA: TGTGCCAGCAGTTCCCTGGACAGGGGGCGCGCAGATACGCAGTATTTT

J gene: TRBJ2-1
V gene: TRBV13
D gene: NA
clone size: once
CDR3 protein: CASSSASRDFPNNEQFF
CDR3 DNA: TGTGCCAGCAGCTCTGCATCGAGGGACTTTCCAAACAATGAGCAGTTCTTC

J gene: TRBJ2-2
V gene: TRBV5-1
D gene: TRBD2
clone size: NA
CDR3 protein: CASRILAGTNTGELFF
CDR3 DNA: TGCGCCAGCAGAATCCTAGCGGGAACGAACACCGGGGAGCTGTTTTTT

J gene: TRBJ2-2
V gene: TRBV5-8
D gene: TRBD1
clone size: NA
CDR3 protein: CASSSGQGAVAGELFF
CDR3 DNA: TGTGCCAGCAGCTCGGGACAGGGGGCTGTGGCCGGGGAGCTGTTTTTT

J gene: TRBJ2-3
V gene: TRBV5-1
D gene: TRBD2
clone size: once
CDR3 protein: CASSLSSGGHTQYF
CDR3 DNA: TGCGCCAGCAGCTTGTCTAGCGGCGGCCATACGCAGTATTTT

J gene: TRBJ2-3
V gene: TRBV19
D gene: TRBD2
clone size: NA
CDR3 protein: CASTSGRSNTDTQYF
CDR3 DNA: TGTGCCAGCACTAGCGGGAGAAGCAACACAGATACGCAGTATTTT

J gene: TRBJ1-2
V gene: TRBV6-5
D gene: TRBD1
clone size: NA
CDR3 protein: CASRTGGHGYTF
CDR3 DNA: TGTGCCAGCAGAACAGGGGGCCATGGCTACACCTTC

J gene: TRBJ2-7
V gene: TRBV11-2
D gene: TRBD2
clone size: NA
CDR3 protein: CASSSGLSGASSYEQYF
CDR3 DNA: TGTGCCAGCAGCTCCGGGTTGAGCGGGGCGAGCTCCTACGAGCAGTACTTC

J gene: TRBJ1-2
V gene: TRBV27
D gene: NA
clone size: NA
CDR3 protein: CASSLIGTLLTGGYTF
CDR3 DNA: TGTGCCAGCAGTTTGATCGGGACACTGCTTACAGGGGGCTACACCTTC

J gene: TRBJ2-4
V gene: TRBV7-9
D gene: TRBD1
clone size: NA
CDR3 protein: CASSHDRAGFKNIQYF
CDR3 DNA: TGTGCCAGCAGCCATGACAGGGCTGGGTTCAAAAACATTCAGTACTTC

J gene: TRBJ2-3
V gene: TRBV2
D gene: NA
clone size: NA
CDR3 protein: CASMRDHGTDTQYF
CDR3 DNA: TGTGCCAGCATGCGGGATCACGGCACAGATACGCAGTATTTT

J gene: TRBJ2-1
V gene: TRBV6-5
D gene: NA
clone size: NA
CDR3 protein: CASSYSSRGSLTEQFF
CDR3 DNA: TGTGCCAGCAGTTACTCGAGCAGGGGCTCGTTGACTGAGCAGTTCTTC

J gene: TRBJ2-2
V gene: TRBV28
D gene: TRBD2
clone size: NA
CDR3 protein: CASSSPGTSGTGELFF
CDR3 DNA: TGTGCCAGCAGTTCCCCCGGGACTAGCGGTACCGGGGAGCTGTTTTTT

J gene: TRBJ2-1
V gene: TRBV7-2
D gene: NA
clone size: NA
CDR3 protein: CASSLSQGRWNEQFF
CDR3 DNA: TGTGCCAGCAGCTTAAGCCAGGGTCGTTGGAATGAGCAGTTCTTC

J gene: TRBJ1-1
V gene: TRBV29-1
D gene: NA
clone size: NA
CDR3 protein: CSVEENAGSEAFF
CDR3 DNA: TGCAGCGTTGAAGAAAATGCAGGTTCCGAAGCTTTCTTT

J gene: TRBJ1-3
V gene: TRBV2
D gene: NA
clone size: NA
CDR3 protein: CASSVGQSSGNTIYF
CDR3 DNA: TGTGCCAGCAGTGTGGGGCAGTCCTCTGGAAACACCATATATTTT

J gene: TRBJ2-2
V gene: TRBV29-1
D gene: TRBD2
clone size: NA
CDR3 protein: CSVRAGGRTGELFF
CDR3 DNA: TGCAGCGTAAGGGCGGGAGGGCGAACCGGGGAGCTGTTTTTT

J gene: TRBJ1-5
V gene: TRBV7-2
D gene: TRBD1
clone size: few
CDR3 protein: CASSSGQVGQPQHF
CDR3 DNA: TGTGCCAGCAGCTCAGGACAGGTGGGTCAGCCCCAGCATTTT

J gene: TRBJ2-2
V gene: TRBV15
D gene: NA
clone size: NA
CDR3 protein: CATSRDAGARNTGELFF
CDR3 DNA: TGTGCCACCAGCAGAGACGCAGGGGCCAGGAACACCGGGGAGCTGTTTTTT

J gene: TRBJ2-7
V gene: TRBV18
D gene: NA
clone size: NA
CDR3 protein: CASSRDWNYEQYF
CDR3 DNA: TGTGCCAGCTCACGCGACTGGAACTACGAGCAGTACTTC

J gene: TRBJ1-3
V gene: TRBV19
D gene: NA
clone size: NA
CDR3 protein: CASNSEAFSGNTIYF
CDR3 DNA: TGTGCCAGTAACTCGGAAGCCTTCTCTGGAAACACCATATATTTT

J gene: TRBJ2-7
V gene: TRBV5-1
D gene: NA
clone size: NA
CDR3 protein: CASSRLGTGSSYEQYF
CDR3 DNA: TGCGCCAGCAGCCGACTCGGGACTGGTAGTTCCTACGAGCAGTACTTC

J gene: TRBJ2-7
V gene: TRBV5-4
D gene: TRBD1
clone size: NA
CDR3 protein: CASSFRQGGHEQYF
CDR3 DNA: TGTGCCAGCAGCTTTCGACAGGGGGGGCACGAGCAGTACTTC

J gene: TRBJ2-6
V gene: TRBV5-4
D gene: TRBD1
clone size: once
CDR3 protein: CASSFSGGAANVLTF
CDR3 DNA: TGTGCCAGCAGCTTCTCAGGGGGTGCGGCCAACGTCCTGACTTTC

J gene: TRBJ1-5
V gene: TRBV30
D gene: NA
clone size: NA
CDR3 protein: CAWSRVGAGHNQPQHF
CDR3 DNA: TGTGCCTGGAGTAGGGTTGGCGCGGGACACAATCAGCCCCAGCATTTT

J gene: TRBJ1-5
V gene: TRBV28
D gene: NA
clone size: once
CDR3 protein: CASSSGPNQPQHF
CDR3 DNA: TGTGCCAGCAGCTCGGGACCTAATCAGCCCCAGCATTTT

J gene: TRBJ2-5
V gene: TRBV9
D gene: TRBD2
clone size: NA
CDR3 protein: CASSVDAGGQETQYF
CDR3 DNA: TGTGCCAGCAGCGTAGACGCGGGAGGGCAAGAGACCCAGTACTTC

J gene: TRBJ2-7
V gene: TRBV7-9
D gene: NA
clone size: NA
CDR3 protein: CASSPKGGGYEQYF
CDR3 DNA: TGTGCCAGCAGCCCGAAGGGTGGGGGCTACGAGCAGTACTTC

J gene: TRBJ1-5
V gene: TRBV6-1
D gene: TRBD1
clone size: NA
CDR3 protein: CASSEAAQGASNQPQHF
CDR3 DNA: TGTGCCAGCAGTGAAGCGGCTCAGGGGGCTAGCAATCAGCCCCAGCATTTT

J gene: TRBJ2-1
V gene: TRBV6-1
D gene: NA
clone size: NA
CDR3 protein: CASTRVMSGNEQFF
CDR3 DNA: TGTGCCAGCACCAGAGTCATGTCGGGGAATGAGCAGTTCTTC

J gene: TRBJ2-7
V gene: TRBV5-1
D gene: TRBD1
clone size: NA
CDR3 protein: CASSLAATGTVGYEQYF
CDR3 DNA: TGCGCCAGCAGCTTGGCGGCGACCGGGACAGTAGGCTACGAGCAGTACTTC

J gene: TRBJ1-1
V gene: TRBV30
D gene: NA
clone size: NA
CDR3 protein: CAWRGPRAEAFF
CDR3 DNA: TGTGCCTGGAGGGGTCCTCGCGCTGAAGCTTTCTTT

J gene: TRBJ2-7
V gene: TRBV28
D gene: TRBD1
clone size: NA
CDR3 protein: CASSFRTGGTEQYF
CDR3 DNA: TGTGCCAGCAGTTTCCGGACAGGGGGCACCGAGCAGTACTTC

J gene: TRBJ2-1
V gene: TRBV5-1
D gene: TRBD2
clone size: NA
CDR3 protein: CASSLAGRGSAGEQFF
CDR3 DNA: TGCGCCAGCAGCTTGGCCGGCCGCGGGAGTGCGGGTGAGCAGTTCTTC

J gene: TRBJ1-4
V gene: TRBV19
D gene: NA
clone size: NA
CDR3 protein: CASSTGSNEKLFF
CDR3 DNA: TGTGCCAGTAGTACGGGGTCTAATGAAAAACTGTTTTTT

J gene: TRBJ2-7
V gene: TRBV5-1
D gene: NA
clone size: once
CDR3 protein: CASSRNHEQYF
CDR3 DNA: TGCGCCAGCAGCCGAAACCACGAGCAGTACTTC

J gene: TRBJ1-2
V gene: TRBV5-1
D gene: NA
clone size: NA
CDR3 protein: CASSGALTNYGYTF
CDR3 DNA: TGCGCCAGCAGCGGGGCCCTTACTAACTATGGCTACACCTTC

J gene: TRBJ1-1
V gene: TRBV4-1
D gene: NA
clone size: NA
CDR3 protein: CASSQAPTGRTEAFF
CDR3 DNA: TGCGCCAGCAGCCAGGCCCCTACAGGGAGAACTGAAGCTTTCTTT

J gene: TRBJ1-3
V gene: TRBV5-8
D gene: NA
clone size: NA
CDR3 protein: CASSLKDFSGNTIYF
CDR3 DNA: TGTGCCAGCAGCTTGAAGGACTTCTCTGGAAACACCATATATTTT

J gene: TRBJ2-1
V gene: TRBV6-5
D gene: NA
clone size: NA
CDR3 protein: CASSYLGRHNEQFF
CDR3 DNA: TGTGCCAGCAGTTACTTAGGACGGCACAATGAGCAGTTCTTC

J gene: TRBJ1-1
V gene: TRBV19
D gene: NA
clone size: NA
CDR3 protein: CATTTVMNTEAFF
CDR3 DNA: TGTGCCACCACGACAGTCATGAACACTGAAGCTTTCTTT

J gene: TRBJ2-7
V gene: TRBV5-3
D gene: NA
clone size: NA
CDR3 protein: CASSRQSSPVYEQYF
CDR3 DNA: TGTGCCAGCAGTCGACAGTCCTCCCCTGTTTACGAGCAGTACTTC

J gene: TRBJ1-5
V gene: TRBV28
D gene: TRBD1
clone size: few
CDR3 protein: CASTSSGQGRQQPQHF
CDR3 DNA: TGTGCCAGCACCTCCTCCGGACAGGGCAGACAGCAGCCCCAGCATTTT

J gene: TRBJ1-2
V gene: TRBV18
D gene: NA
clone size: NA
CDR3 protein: CASSPGQGYGYTF
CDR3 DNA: TGTGCCAGCTCACCAGGGCAGGGGTATGGCTACACCTTC

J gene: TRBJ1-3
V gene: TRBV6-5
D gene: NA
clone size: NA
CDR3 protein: CASSYTGSPGNTIYF
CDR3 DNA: TGTGCCAGCAGTTATACCGGCTCACCTGGAAACACCATATATTTT

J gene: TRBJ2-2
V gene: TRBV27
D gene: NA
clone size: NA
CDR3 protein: CASSLSLGIDGELFF
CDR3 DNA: TGTGCCAGCAGTTTATCGTTAGGTATAGACGGGGAGCTGTTTTTT

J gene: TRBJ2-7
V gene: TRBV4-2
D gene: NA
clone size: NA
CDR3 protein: CASSQGGTLSSYEQYF
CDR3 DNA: TGTGCCAGCAGCCAAGGGGGGACACTATCCTCCTACGAGCAGTACTTC

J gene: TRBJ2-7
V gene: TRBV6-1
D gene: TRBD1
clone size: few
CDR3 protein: CASSRQGPYEQYF
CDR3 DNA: TGTGCCAGCAGCAGACAGGGGCCCTACGAGCAGTACTTC